Shown below are 29 T cell receptor beta chains from a single sample sequenced in a study of identical twins. TCRdb reprocessed the 5' RACE reads with MiXCR, giving one entry per CDR3 protein. Seen here are about 340,000 distinct CDR3 sequences, approximately 9.1% observed once, and the top ten hold over 7%. Sequenced sample: naive T cells sorted from blood. The receptors shown here come from a woman in her 50s in good health.

This clonotype was counted ten times or more. The V call is TRBV10-3, the J call TRBJ2-7; a weak D match, TRBD1 (5 bases). Germline V gene lookup returns CDR1 ENHRY and CDR2 SYGVKD. The germline V and J ends were trimmed by 6 bases and 0 bases, with 12 bases remaining between them. This CDR3 contains 14 residues. As DNA, the CDR3 is TGTGCCATCAGAGATTCAGGGAACTCCTACGAGCAGTACTTC. Translated, it gives CAIRDSGNSYEQYF.

The chain joins TRBV4-1 to TRBJ2-5; D perhaps matches TRBD2 (6 bases). CDR1 MGHRA and CDR2 YSYEKL come from the germline V gene. The CDR3 is 18 amino acids. V was pared by 0 bases and J by 4 bases, with 21 bases between. The CDR3 sequence: CASSQDRPAGRAGETQYF. The CDR3 DNA reads TGCGCCAGCAGCCAAGATCGTCCAGCGGGTCGCGCCGGAGAGACCCAGTACTTC.

In this sample, this clonotype turned up a few times. The V gene is TRBV5-1, the J gene TRBJ2-7; possibly TRBD1 or TRBD2 for D (6 bases each). CDR1 and CDR2 from the germline V gene are SGHRS and YFSETQ. The CDR3 extends over 16 amino acids. Trimming stripped 0 bases from V and 2 bases from J, with 15 bases between. CDR3 sequence (DNA): TGCGCCAGCAGCTTGGGAGGGGGGCAGACGACCTACGAGCAGTACTTC. It specifies CASSLGGGQTTYEQYF.

V and J are TRBV5-1 and TRBJ2-3; no firm D call. CDR3 length: 15 residues. Germline CDR1 is SGHRS and CDR2 is YFSETQ. With 2 bases removed from V and 0 bases from J, the gap between germline ends came to 10 bases. The CDR3 here is CASSFSSSSTDTQYF. The CDR3 coding sequence is TGCGCCAGCAGCTTTAGTTCCTCAAGCACAGATACGCAGTATTTT.

This chain uses TRBV20-1 with TRBJ2-3; 10 bases line up with TRBD2. This CDR3 is built from 18 residues. Per the germline V gene, CDR1 is DFQATT and CDR2 is SNEGSKA (reference sequence). Trimming cost V 0 bases and J 0 bases; bases outside gene matches: 9. CDR3 sequence: CSARDHLELAGSTDTQYF. CDR3 in DNA: TGCAGTGCTAGAGATCACTTAGAACTAGCGGGGAGCACAGATACGCAGTATTTT.

The CDR3, as DNA: TGCAGTGCTAGCGGGGGGACTGTAGGTATTGCAGATACGCAGTATTTT. It specifies CSASGGTVGIADTQYF. The chain has TRBV20-1 and TRBJ2-3; 7 positions match TRBD2. The CDR3 is made up of 16 amino acids. V shed 3 bases and J 4 bases; nucleotides not matched to a gene: 13. The V gene's germline CDR1 is DFQATT and CDR2 SNEGSKA (reference sequence).

In regard to this clonotype: A read error is possible here, since a much larger clone lies one base away. The chain links TRBV5-1 to TRBJ2-1, with 8 bases fitting TRBD2. With 0 bases clipped from V and 11 bases from J, the junction kept 10 bases outside the gene matches. The CDR3 length is 15 residues. The germline V gene encodes CDR1 SGHRS and CDR2 YFSETQ. The CDR3 sequence is CASSLEGLESRKQFF. In DNA, the CDR3 is TGCGCCAGCAGCTTGGAGGGACTAGAATCACGGAAGCAGTTCTTC.

V gene TRBV7-9 combines with J gene TRBJ2-3; D unresolved. Germline values: CDR1 SEHNR, CDR2 FQNEAQ (reference sequence). The CDR3 length is 15 residues. V lost 5 bases, J lost 1 base, and 13 bases lay in between. The DNA for the CDR3 is TGTGCCAGCAGCCCCCGGGCGCTCCGCACAGATACGCAGTATTTT. Translation: CASSPRALRTDTQYF.

This clonotype came up a few times. This sequence joins TRBV5-1 and TRBJ2-3, with 9 bases matching TRBD2. Germline CDR1 reads SGHRS; CDR2 reads YFSETQ. The V and J ends lost 0 bases and 6 bases, in that order; junction bases with no gene match: 5. The CDR3 covers 15 residues. The CDR3 DNA sequence: TGCGCCAGCAGCTTGGCCGCGGGAGGGATGGATACGCAGTATTTT. Protein product: CASSLAAGGMDTQYF.

The sample holds many counts of this clonotype. The chain couples TRBV27 to TRBJ2-1; 8 nucleotides match TRBD2. After removal of 5 bases from V and 4 bases from J, the junction contained 10 bases not matched to a gene. CDR1 and CDR2 from the germline V gene are MNHEY and SMNVEV (reference sequence). This CDR3 is built from 16 residues. The chain's CDR3 is CASSLISGSVYNEQFF. The CDR3, as DNA: TGTGCCAGCAGTCTAATCAGCGGGAGTGTGTACAATGAGCAGTTCTTC.

With respect to this clonotype: A clone one base away is much larger, so this may be a read error. This chain links TRBV29-1 with TRBJ2-1; D may be TRBD1 (6 bases). Germline V lookup: CDR1 SQVTM, CDR2 ANQGSEA. V was shortened by 3 bases and J by 8 bases, with 17 bases between the two germline ends. This CDR3 has 14 residues. CDR3 coding DNA: TGCAGCGTTGATGGGGGCAAAGTCAGCGATGAGCAGTTCTTC. Amino acid sequence: CSVDGGKVSDEQFF.

The genes are TRBV28 and TRBJ2-7, with unresolved D. Trimming stripped 5 bases from V and 2 bases from J, with 13 bases between. The germline CDR1 and CDR2 sequences are MDHEN and SYDVKM. CDR3 length: 14 residues. The CDR3 sequence is CASSARPIPYEQYV. In nucleotides, the CDR3 is TGTGCCAGCAGTGCGAGACCGATTCCCTACGAGCAGTACGTC.

This clonotype occurred many times. The chain couples TRBV29-1 to TRBJ2-1, with 8 bases that match TRBD2. The germline gives CDR1 SQVTM, CDR2 ANQGSEA. Germline trimming cut 4 bases from V and 4 bases from J; bases unmatched to any gene: 9. This CDR3 comprises 15 residues. The CDR3 DNA reads TGCAGCGTTGTTTTCGCGGCTAGCGGGTACAATGAGCAGTTCTTC. Protein sequence: CSVVFAASGYNEQFF.

This clonotype came up many times. J is TRBJ2-2 and V is TRBV7-9, with D possibly matching TRBD2 (6 bases). The CDR3 spans 14 residues. In germline, CDR1 is SEHNR, CDR2 FQNEAQ (reference sequence). V was clipped by 5 bases and J by 7 bases, with 14 bases between them. The CDR3 is CASSLRLEGGELFF. The DNA for the CDR3 is TGTGCCAGCAGCCTAAGACTAGAGGGCGGGGAGCTGTTTTTT.

J is TRBJ2-5 and V is TRBV20-1; TRBD2 might be the D (6 bases). Trimming stripped 5 bases from V and 4 bases from J, with 17 bases between. The CDR3 runs to 14 residues. Germline V gene data show CDR1 as DFQATT and CDR2 as SNEGSKA (reference sequence). CDR3 DNA: TGCAGTGCTCCCCTCATAGCGGAAGGAGAGACCCAGTACTTC. It yields the protein CSAPLIAEGETQYF.

At least ten counts were recorded for this clonotype. The rearrangement joins TRBV12-3 or TRBV12-4 to TRBJ2-3, with 7 positions matching TRBD2. This CDR3 region has 17 residues. V was clipped by 3 bases and J by 1 base; unmatched bases: 10. The CDR3 coding sequence is TGTGCCAGCAGTTTTCTTCGCTGGACTAGTGGCACAGATACGCAGTATTTT. This sequence encodes CASSFLRWTSGTDTQYF.

This clonotype has more than one count but fewer than ten. This rearrangement joins TRBV5-1 to TRBJ2-2; unclear D gene. The V end was cut by 3 bases, the J end by 6 bases, with 15 bases between. Germline CDR1 is SGHRS and CDR2 is YFSETQ. The CDR3 is made up of 15 amino acids. CDR3 DNA sequence: TGCGCCAGCAGCTCGACCACCAAGGTTGCCGGGGAGCTGTTTTTT. Translating gives CASSSTTKVAGELFF.

The table lists this clonotype with many counts. The chain combines TRBV30 with TRBJ1-1; the D gene is possibly TRBD1 (5 bases). CDR3 length equals 12 residues. V was trimmed by 1 base and J by 11 bases, leaving 14 bases between them. Germline loops: CDR1 GTSNPN, CDR2 SVGIG (reference sequence). CDR3 nucleotides: TGTGCCTGGAGTGCCTCGGGGCGGGATGCTTTCTTT. It yields the protein CAWSASGRDAFF.

This chain connects TRBV5-1 to TRBJ2-7; TRBD1 matches at 7 bases. The V gene's germline CDR1 is SGHRS and CDR2 YFSETQ. Losses at the gene ends were 4 bases for V and 3 bases for J; bases not matched to a gene: 7. CDR3 size: 14 residues. CDR3 in DNA: TGCGCCAGCAGCAGGACAGGAGGAATCTACGAGCAGTACTTC. Encoded protein: CASSRTGGIYEQYF. Filled out from reference TRBV5-1 and TRBJ2-7, the complete variable domain reads KAGVTQTPRYLIKTRGQQVTLSCSPISGHRSVSWYQQTPGQGLQFLFEYFSETQRNKGNFPGRFSGRQFSNSRSEMNVSTLELGDSALYLCASSRTGGIYEQYFGPGTRLTVT.

This chain joins TRBV24-1 and TRBJ2-2, with D possibly TRBD1 on 6 matching bases. CDR1 is KGHDR and CDR2 is SFDVKD in the germline V gene. The germline V and J ends were trimmed by 9 bases and 5 bases, with 12 bases remaining between them. There are 13 residues in the CDR3. The CDR3: CATGTPLTGELFF. As DNA, the CDR3 is TGTGCCACCGGGACACCCCTAACCGGGGAGCTGTTTTTT.

This clonotype was found a few times. The rearrangement links TRBV7-9 to TRBJ2-7; 9 bases line up with TRBD2. Trimming removed 5 bases from V and 5 bases from J; junction bases left unmatched: 13. The CDR3 spans 16 residues. Germline lookup yields CDR1 SEHNR and CDR2 FQNEAQ (reference sequence). This CDR3 is CASSPSGAGGGNEQYF. DNA of the CDR3: TGTGCCAGCAGCCCCAGTGGGGCGGGAGGGGGAAACGAGCAGTACTTC.

The rearrangement joins TRBV5-1 to TRBJ2-1; possibly TRBD2 for D (6 bases). The CDR3 is 15 amino acids. In germline, CDR1 is SGHRS, CDR2 YFSETQ. The V end was cut by 0 bases, the J end by 3 bases, with 10 bases between. This CDR3 reads CASSLGSGFYNEQFF. CDR3 coding DNA: TGCGCCAGCAGCTTGGGAAGCGGGTTCTACAATGAGCAGTTCTTC.

To note about this clonotype: This sequence may be a read error, since a much larger clone differs from it by one base. The chain recombines TRBV5-1 with TRBJ2-5, with D possibly being TRBD1 (5 bases). Germline V CDR1 and CDR2: SGHRS, YFSETQ. Trimming left V 5 bases short and J 5 bases short, with 13 bases between. The length of the CDR3 is 13 residues. The CDR3 region is CASRPNRLETQYF. The DNA for the CDR3 is TGCGCCAGCAGACCCAACAGGCTTGAGACCCAGTACTTC.

The chain is built from TRBV6-5 and TRBJ1-4; no clear D. The CDR3 length is 13 residues. V was shortened by 2 bases and J by 8 bases, with 9 bases between the two germline ends. Germline assignment: CDR1 MNHEY and CDR2 SVGAGI. Here the CDR3 DNA reads TGTGCCAGCAGTTACCGGGGTAACGAAAAACTGTTTTTT. This gives the protein CASSYRGNEKLFF.

The V call is TRBV20-1, the J call TRBJ2-7; D is perhaps TRBD2 (5 bases). The germline V and J ends were trimmed by 3 bases and 2 bases, with 8 bases remaining between them. Per germline, CDR1 DFQATT and CDR2 SNEGSKA (reference sequence). The length of the CDR3 is 12 residues. The CDR3 reads CSASGEPYEQYF. CDR3 sequence (DNA): TGCAGTGCTAGCGGGGAACCCTACGAGCAGTACTTC.

This clonotype was observed many times. This chain links TRBV5-5 with TRBJ2-1, with D possibly being TRBD2 (5 bases). CDR3 length: 14 residues. Germline V gives CDR1 SGHKS, CDR2 YYEKEE (reference sequence). The V end was cut by 4 bases, the J end by 2 bases, with 10 bases between. CDR3 sequence reads: CASSLAFAYNEQFF. The DNA for the CDR3 is TGTGCCAGCAGCCTAGCCTTTGCCTACAATGAGCAGTTCTTC.

This clonotype was observed a handful of times. The V gene is TRBV11-2, the J gene TRBJ2-1; no reliable D call. The CDR3 runs 13 residues. Deletions cut 0 bases from V and 8 bases from J, with 8 bases between. Germline CDR1 reads SGHAT; CDR2 reads FQNNGV. This CDR3 is CASSLDHRDEQFF. For the CDR3, the DNA is TGTGCCAGCAGCTTAGATCACCGGGATGAGCAGTTCTTC. Full variable domain (rest looked up from reference TRBV11-2 and TRBJ2-1): EAGVAQSPRYKIIEKRQSVAFWCNPISGHATLYWYQQILGQGPKLLIQFQNNGVVDDSQLPKDRFSAERLKGVDSTLKIQPAKLEDSAVYLCASSLDHRDEQFFGPGTRLTVL.

The table lists this clonotype with a few counts. V usage is TRBV20-1 and J usage is TRBJ2-3; 8 bases are a match to TRBD2. CDR3 size: 14 residues. Germline trimming cut 6 bases from V and 4 bases from J; bases unmatched to any gene: 9. Germline assignment: CDR1 DFQATT and CDR2 SNEGSKA (reference sequence). The CDR3 sequence: CSAPGLVFSDTQYF. As DNA, the CDR3 is TGCAGTGCCCCGGGACTAGTCTTCTCAGATACGCAGTATTTT.

This clonotype has ten or more counts. The genes are TRBV5-1 and TRBJ2-5; D gene uncertain. V lost 6 bases and J lost 5, with 14 bases in between. The CDR3 totals 13 residues. Germline lookup yields CDR1 SGHRS and CDR2 YFSETQ. CDR3 coding DNA: TGCGCCAGCACAACGGACGGTTACGAGACCCAGTACTTC. Translation: CASTTDGYETQYF.